The sequence of this T cell receptor (beta chain) was determined in a study of blood T cell repertoires in COVID-19. From germline, CDR1 is LNHDA and CDR2 SQIVND (reference sequence). The CDR3 runs to 15 residues. V lost 0 bases to trimming and J lost 2 bases, with 8 bases between them. Assay: immunoSEQ multiplex PCR; the TCRdb copy retains only in-frame clones and omits some. The sample carries more than 200,000 clones, roughly 84% recorded once. This clone came up once. The sample taken for sequencing was peripheral blood. The source is a woman in her forties with active or convalescent COVID-19. The chain carries TRBV19 and TRBJ2-1; D uncertain. The CDR3 is CASSIEAFAYNEQFF. Here the CDR3 DNA reads TGTGCCAGTAGTATAGAAGCCTTCGCCTACAATGAGCAGTTCTTC.